These 3 T cell receptor beta chains were sequenced from one sample in a study of T cell repertoires in cytomegalovirus infection. MiXCR, applied by TCRdb to the reads, yields one record per CDR3 protein. The table includes roughly 320,000 distinct CDR3 sequences, around 9.6% detected once. The specimen was PBMCs. These TCRs come from a human donor in good health (CMV status not recorded). Some clones in this sample may be carry-over from other donors' samples.

The rearrangement links TRBV4-3 to TRBJ1-2; D ambiguous. The CDR3 consists of 18 residues. Germline V gene lookup returns CDR1 LGHNA and CDR2 YSLEER. V was clipped by 0 bases and J by 4 bases, with 21 bases between them. Written as DNA, the CDR3 is TGCGCCAGCAGCCAAGATCCTGAGGGTGTTGGGGTGTCCTATGGCTACACCTTC. This translates into CASSQDPEGVGVSYGYTF.

This clonotype was recorded many times. V and J are TRBV12-3 or TRBV12-4 and TRBJ1-2, with TRBD1 identical over 7 bases. V lost 6 bases to trimming and J lost 0 bases; unmatched junction nucleotides: 7. This CDR3 region has 15 residues. The chain's CDR3 is CASSRGTVSNYGYTF. The CDR3 region has the DNA TGTGCCAGCAGCCGGGGGACAGTTTCTAACTATGGCTACACCTTC.

The chain uses TRBV5-6 and TRBJ2-1, with D perhaps matching TRBD2 (7 bases). CDR3 length: 16 residues. Germline V lookup: CDR1 SGHDT, CDR2 YYEEEE. Trimming shortened V by 3 bases and J by 6 bases, and 19 bases separated the two germline ends. CDR3 residues: CASSWGGPQRGNEQFF. The CDR3 DNA reads TGTGCCAGCAGCTGGGGGGGCCCGCAAAGGGGCAATGAGCAGTTCTTC.